This TCR beta chain stems from a study of tissue T cells after allogeneic stem cell transplantation (dated by TCRdb to the early 2020s). In terms of the full investigation: When multiple samples of a tissue existed, pathologist review of H&E sections prioritized samples with histologically apparent lymphocytes for sequencing. TCR beta repertoires were profiled across many tissues obtained from research autopsies of patients with and without GVHD, as well as in mouse models of GVHD. The human arm was conducted as a prospective observational study, and neither blinding nor randomization was performed.

A remark on this clone: Its antigen has not been determined. Base qualities are not provided; no much larger clone lies one nucleotide away.

What the time point label conveys for this sample: human tissue collected at research (rapid) autopsy. Three non-HCT comparator patients who had other cancers, at least five GI tract samples, and no known GI disease at death were chosen retrospectively. After a median post-mortem interval of about 9.8 hours, the autopsy tissues collected included GI sites spanning esophagus to rectum, along with liver, skin and lymphoid organs including spleen. Each autopsy specimen was cut in two, with one portion flash-frozen in liquid nitrogen and the remainder formalin-fixed, and the outer muscle layers of GI specimens were removed. Genomic DNA was extracted from frozen tissues using the Mag-Bind Blood & Tissue DNA HDQ 96 Kit on a Chemagic 360 or the DNeasy Blood & Tissue Kit. Because of concern about red blood cell contamination, extracted DNA underwent additional purification with the Genomic DNA Clean & Concentrator-25 kit.

Paper-wide results and their limitations: Blood and spleen T cells captured only a limited portion of the TCR repertoire detected in tissues, in both patients and mice. Few T cell clones were found to be shared across patients, but shared repertoire signatures across patients were revealed in a tissue-specific fashion by motif-based clustering. The patient cohort was small and varied clinically, and sampling depth was recognized as a limitation. Within patients, how anatomically similar tissues were was a major factor shaping TCR repertoire composition, regardless of disease or transplant status. Which tissue TCRs were alloreactive or antigen-specific was not determined in the study, and some of the clones might have been host cells that persisted. No blood samples were available from the non-GVHD comparator patients.

Library preparation used the immunoSEQ multiplex PCR assay. Adaptive Biotechnologies performed TCRbeta CDR3 sequencing at survey depth and reported CDR3 sequences, V/J genes, productive frequency, and template counts. Amplification of TCR beta CDR3 regions started from genomic DNA instead of RNA. Under the source paper's analysis protocol: Pairwise repertoire overlap between tissues was quantified with Jensen-Shannon divergence, where 1 means complete divergence and 0 identical. Tissues were clustered by single-linkage agglomerative hierarchical clustering of pairwise JSD values, and the clustering results were displayed as dendrograms. GLIPH2 was run on all patient samples with simulation_depth 1000, kmer_min_depth 3 and cdr3_length_cutoff 8, and groups with more than two unique CDR3s were retained. A standardized tissue-overlap score extrapolated Jaccard GLIPH-group overlap across patients to a standard repertoire size of 1000 clones. Linear mixed-effect models, with tissue as a fixed effect and individual as a random effect, were used to test how diversity related to clinical or experimental variables. Imported from immuneACCESS, the table was reduced by TCRdb to in-frame sequences with V and J called. These copies leave out some clones; in studies compared against another copy, an unresolved V gene accounts for under half, and the cause of the remainder is not known. The V and J calls and the clone size are those of that table, but D and trimming were determined from the DNA. In all, the sample holds several thousand clones, and just over 55% of those were seen once. The ten largest clonotypes hold roughly a fifth of the sample.

The sample consisted of tissue from the jejunum, taken at autopsy. The TCR sequence derives from a female donor older than 55 with lung cancer.

The nucleotides read TGTGCCAGCAGTTATGACAGGGACTACGAGCAGTACTTC. This encodes CASSYDRDYEQYF. The chain employs TRBV12-3 or TRBV12-4 and TRBJ2-7, with 7 bases matching TRBD1. There are 13 amino acids in the CDR3, from cysteine to phenylalanine inclusive. The sequence is cut down to CDR3 DNA, 39 bases in frame from base 1. V lost 4 bases and J lost 3 bases, and the count of bases not matched to a germline gene is 3.